This T cell receptor beta chain was observed in a study of OX40 agonist ivuxolimab in advanced cancers. Study-level background: Ivuxolimab was an agonistic, fully human IgG2 monoclonal antibody directed against OX40 (CD134), a costimulatory receptor. Patients were allowed to have had prior anti-PD-1, anti-PD-L1 or anti-CTLA-4 therapy, and 40% of the dose-escalation patients had previously received checkpoint inhibitors. In the dose-escalation cohort, more than 80% of patients were male, and the mean age was 60 years with a range of roughly 20 to 79. The point of sequencing TCRbeta in the periphery was to test whether ivuxolimab changed TCR sequence diversity and drove clonal T-cell expansion. Partial responses occurred in three dose-escalation patients, of whom one had hepatocellular carcinoma and two had cutaneous melanoma. Intravenous ivuxolimab was administered to patients every 2 weeks at six dose levels: 0.01, 0.1, 0.3, 1.5, 3 and 10 mg/kg. Of the 50 or so patients in dose escalation, 19 had hepatocellular carcinoma, some 15 had melanoma, 9 had renal cell carcinoma and 9 had head and neck cancer. The paper reports the monotherapy dose-escalation portion (N = 52 patients) of the phase I ivuxolimab trial. Broader findings and caveats from the paper: In partial responders in the 0.1-3.0 mg/kg groups, normalized peripheral clonal expansion was found to be among the lowest, especially among CD8+ T cells. The antigen specificity of the clonally expanded peripheral T cells was not determined. Low levels of normalized T-cell clonal expansion were also shown by some nonresponding patients. After ivuxolimab, CD8+ T cells had more expanded clones than CD4+ T cells on average. Clonal expansion of both CD4+ and CD8+ blood T cells was observed from baseline to week 6 at doses 0.1 to 3.0 mg/kg.

The trial excluded patients who had a history of autoimmune disease or were on systemic immunosuppression. Peripheral blood for TCR sequencing was drawn from every dose cohort at baseline, at cycle 4 day 1 and at cycle 7 day 1. The samples were drawn from a first-in-human, open-label, multicenter phase I dose-escalation trial of ivuxolimab. Adults with locally advanced or metastatic melanoma, renal cell, hepatocellular, or head and neck squamous cell carcinoma were enrolled in the trial. CD4+ and CD8+ T cells were sorted separately from peripheral blood before TCR sequencing. Concerning this clone: Its cognate antigen has yet to be identified. Base qualities are not provided; no much larger clone lies one nucleotide away.

Relative to germline, V is missing 8 bases and J is missing 1 base, with 10 bases of the junction outside any gene match. Taken from the germline V gene (reference sequence), the CDR1 and CDR2 loops are LNHDA and SQIVND. The CDR3 holds 15 amino acids from the cysteine to the phenylalanine. CDR3 DNA is the only sequence kept; it has 45 bases, read in frame from the first base. To sequence the TCRbeta CDR3 region, genomic DNA was isolated from the sorted cells. TCRbeta CDR3 regions were sequenced using the immunoSEQ Assay. Here the immuneACCESS table is served through TCRdb, limited to in-frame sequences with V and J called. Missing clones are a known gap in these copies; in checked studies unresolved V genes cover under half, and the rest lacks a known reason. The sample has tens of thousands of clones on record, about 91% of them singletons. The ten top clones hold 2.5% to 3% of the sample.

Material: CD4+ or CD8+ T cells sorted from blood, obtained in a trial of the OX40 agonist ivuxolimab. The receptor's source is an adult with an advanced solid tumor such as melanoma, head and neck, liver or kidney cancer. The chain is assembled from TRBV19 and TRBJ1-1; the central 7 bases match TRBD1. The DNA reads as follows: TGTGCCAGTCTACCAGGGGGGACACAGAACACTGAAGCTTTCTTT. The encoded protein is CASLPGGTQNTEAFF.